The table lists the clone carrying this T cell receptor (beta chain) with a few counts. The antigen remains unidentified. TCRdb analysed the reads with MiXCR anew, one entry per CDR3 protein. Here the sample spans approximately 490,000 distinct CDR3 sequences, 11% being singletons. The source of the sample is a study of T cell repertoires in cytomegalovirus infection. Study background: TCR beta signatures that were public indicated CMV infection and matching HLA type.

Study-wide results and limits: Within the response measured ex vivo, HLA-C-restricted CMV-specific TCR beta clonotypes were dominant. Summed frequency of public TCR beta families distinguished CMV carriers with the relevant HLA.

The TCR was taken from a human donor in good health (CMV status not recorded). Some clones in this sample may be carry-over from other donors' samples. Sequencing used PBMCs.

CDR3 loop: CASSWDNSYNEQFF. In nucleotides, the CDR3 is TGCGCCAGCTCTTGGGACAACTCCTACAATGAGCAGTTCTTC. The genes are TRBV5-1 and TRBJ2-1; TRBD1 might be the D (6 bases). The germline V and J ends were trimmed by 7 bases and 0 bases, with 11 bases remaining between them. Germline lookup yields CDR1 SGHRS and CDR2 YFSETQ. This CDR3 is 14 amino acids long.